This is a list of T cell receptor beta chains from one sample in a study of T-cell reconstitution after alpha-beta-depleted transplantation in children. TCRdb itself ran the PCR reads through MiXCR, one entry per CDR3 protein. The sample lists 90,000 to 100,000 distinct CDR3 sequences; less than 25% were seen once. Sample: PBMCs, taken before TCRalphabeta/CD19-depleted stem cell transplant. The source is a boy between 2 and 10 years old with acute lymphoblastic leukemia, due to receive a stem cell transplant. Both conserved end residues are part of each CDR3. Fields, in order: D gene, J gene, V gene, clone size, CDR3 protein, CDR3 DNA. D genes are given only for firm matches. Where a row states a size, it is once, few, many or the class of an expanded clone; other rows omit it.

NA TRBJ2-3 TRBV7-3 many CASSSSGGRTDTQYF TGTGCCAGCAGCTCAAGCGGAGGCCGCACAGATACGCAGTATTTT
TRBD1 TRBJ2-5 TRBV2 few CASRETGTDIETQYF TGTGCCAGCAGGGAAACCGGGACAGACATAGAGACCCAGTACTTC
NA TRBJ2-7 TRBV7-8 few CASSRGQMNSYEQYF TGTGCCAGCAGCCGCGGGCAGATGAACTCCTACGAGCAGTACTTC
NA TRBJ1-1 TRBV7-8 many CASSLGPGFVAFF TGTGCCAGCAGCTTAGGGCCCGGGTTTGTAGCTTTCTTT
NA TRBJ2-5 TRBV15 NA CATSRAGLGETQYF TGTGCCACCAGCAGAGCGGGGTTGGGGGAGACCCAGTACTTC
TRBD2 TRBJ2-7 TRBV2 NA CASSLPGGGEQYF TGTGCCAGCAGTCTCCCCGGGGGGGGCGAGCAGTACTTC
TRBD1 TRBJ1-5 TRBV4-1 few CASTPTLGQGNQPQHF TGCGCCAGCACCCCAACCTTAGGACAGGGGAATCAGCCCCAGCATTTT
NA TRBJ2-1 TRBV10-3 NA CAISESASVRNEQFF TGTGCCATCAGTGAGTCGGCCAGCGTGCGCAATGAGCAGTTCTTC
NA TRBJ2-1 TRBV28 NA CASSPTGGRRNEQFF TGTGCCAGCAGTCCAACGGGTGGCCGTAGGAATGAGCAGTTCTTC
NA TRBJ2-2 TRBV5-1 NA CASSEGGGPSNTGELFF TGCGCCAGCAGTGAAGGGGGGGGACCCTCGAACACCGGGGAGCTGTTTTTT
NA TRBJ2-7 TRBV9 many CASSVGSAHEQYF TGTGCCAGCAGCGTAGGTAGCGCCCACGAGCAGTACTTC
NA TRBJ1-1 TRBV28 few CASSTGQDTEAFF TGTGCCAGTTCGACAGGTCAGGACACTGAAGCTTTCTTT
TRBD2 TRBJ2-7 TRBV28 once CASSLTSGVGVAEQYF TGTGCCAGCAGTTTAACTAGCGGAGTTGGGGTCGCCGAGCAGTACTTC
TRBD2 TRBJ2-5 TRBV15 NA CATSKGREETQYF TGTGCCACCAGCAAGGGGAGGGAAGAGACCCAGTACTTC
NA TRBJ2-2 TRBV14 NA CASSQGWANTGELFF TGTGCCAGCAGCCAAGGATGGGCGAACACCGGGGAGCTGTTTTTT
TRBD2 TRBJ2-5 TRBV9 NA CASSGSGDIETQYF TGTGCCAGCAGCGGTAGCGGGGACATAGAGACCCAGTACTTC
NA TRBJ2-2 TRBV5-1 many CASSSGDRNTGELFF TGCGCCAGCAGCTCGGGGGACAGAAACACCGGGGAGCTGTTTTTT
TRBD1 TRBJ2-7 TRBV4-3 few CASSPNLGTDSYEQYF TGCGCCAGCAGCCCTAACCTGGGGACAGATTCCTACGAGCAGTACTTC
NA TRBJ2-3 TRBV6-5 NA CASSYLEQGTDTQYF TGTGCCAGCAGTTACTTGGAACAGGGAACAGATACGCAGTATTTT
TRBD2 TRBJ2-7 TRBV29-1 NA CSVEGAGGRNNEQYF TGCAGCGTTGAAGGTGCTGGCGGGAGGAACAACGAGCAGTACTTC
TRBD1 TRBJ2-3 TRBV30 NA CAWSKGAGFTDTQYF TGTGCCTGGAGTAAGGGGGCGGGTTTCACAGATACGCAGTATTTT
TRBD2 TRBJ2-2 TRBV6-4 many CATGTSDTGELFF TGTGCCACCGGGACTAGCGACACCGGGGAGCTGTTTTTT
NA TRBJ2-7 TRBV13 many CASSLGGELGEQYF TGTGCCAGCAGCTTAGGCGGGGAGCTCGGTGAGCAGTACTTC
TRBD1 TRBJ1-4 TRBV5-1 few CASSLDTTGGRGEKLFF TGCGCCAGCAGCTTGGACACTACAGGGGGAAGAGGAGAAAAACTGTTTTTT
TRBD2 TRBJ2-3 TRBV7-9 NA CASKKREGQDTQYF TGTGCCAGCAAAAAGCGGGAGGGCCAAGATACGCAGTATTTT
NA TRBJ2-3 TRBV19 NA CASSTGTPSTDTQYF TGTGCCAGTAGCACAGGGACGCCTAGCACAGATACGCAGTATTTT
NA TRBJ1-5 TRBV2 few CASGGDSNQPQHF TGTGCCAGCGGAGGGGATAGCAATCAGCCCCAGCATTTT
TRBD1 TRBJ1-1 TRBV5-1 few CASSIDRGNTEAFF TGCGCCAGCAGCATCGACAGGGGGAACACTGAAGCTTTCTTT
TRBD2 TRBJ2-3 TRBV7-9 NA CASSFLSSGGTDTQYF TGTGCCAGCAGCTTCCTTTCTAGCGGAGGGACAGATACGCAGTATTTT
NA TRBJ2-7 TRBV10-2 NA CASSQVGLGSYEQYF TGCGCCAGCAGTCAGGTCGGATTGGGCTCCTACGAGCAGTACTTC
NA TRBJ2-7 TRBV29-1 many CSVVVAGDEQYF TGCAGCGTTGTTGTCGCTGGGGACGAGCAGTACTTC
NA TRBJ2-1 TRBV20-1 NA CSARDEDRDYNEQFF TGCAGTGCTAGAGATGAGGACAGAGACTACAATGAGCAGTTCTTC
NA TRBJ2-7 TRBV7-9 NA CASSLGQWVYEQYF TGTGCCAGCAGCTTAGGCCAGTGGGTCTACGAGCAGTACTTC
NA TRBJ2-1 TRBV12-3/TRBV12-4 NA CASSRSEQFF TGTGCCAGCAGTAGGAGTGAGCAGTTCTTC
TRBD2 TRBJ2-7 TRBV11-2 many CASSLELAGGQAHEQYF TGTGCCAGCAGCTTAGAACTAGCGGGAGGCCAGGCCCACGAGCAGTACTTC